Listed here are 16 T cell receptor beta chains from one sample, sequenced in a study of beta chain features in type 1 diabetes. Findings of the study overall: The study found moderately but significantly shorter TCRB CDR3s in all four CD4+ subsets of Type 1 diabetes patients.

These receptors' antigens are unknown. As every portion of the isolated RNA was reverse transcribed, the sequencing read expressed TCRB transcripts. Profiling relied on immunoSEQ multiplex PCR, and the TCRdb table lists in-frame clones only, not all of them. The sample carries hundreds of thousands of clones, 13% recorded once. The material sequenced was naive CD4+ T cells from blood. These receptors all come from a young man with type 1 diabetes.

The chain links TRBV30 to TRBJ2-7, with a tentative D call TRBD2 (7 bases). CDR3 length: 16 residues. Trimming cost V 4 bases and J 5 bases, with 24 bases left between them. Germline CDR1 reads GTSNPN; CDR2 reads SVGIG (reference sequence). CDR3 in amino acids: CAWTRSPGGGLNEQYF. CDR3 DNA: TGTGCCTGGACCCGCTCCCCTGGGGGGGGGCTAAACGAGCAGTACTTC.

This clone was recorded a few times. The chain carries TRBV29-1 and TRBJ2-1; unclear D gene. The CDR3 length is 12 residues. Trimming shortened V by 3 bases and J by 5 bases, and 8 bases separated the two germline ends. Germline V lookup: CDR1 SQVTM, CDR2 ANQGSEA. The CDR3 loop is CSVDGRNNEQFF. DNA of the CDR3: TGCAGCGTTGACGGCAGAAACAATGAGCAGTTCTTC.

The gene calls are TRBV2 and TRBJ1-6; TRBD1 matches 7 bases. Germline V lookup: CDR1 SNHLY, CDR2 FYNNEI. The CDR3 length is 15 residues. V was pared by 6 bases and J by 9 bases, with 11 bases of the junction left unmatched. As DNA, the CDR3 is TGTGCCAGCAGCGTGAACCCGGGACAGTCTTCACCCCTCCACTTT. Its protein product is CASSVNPGQSSPLHF.

The CDR3 sequence: CASSREETQYF. The CDR3 coding sequence is TGTGCCAGTAGTCGCGAAGAGACCCAGTACTTC. The V call is TRBV19, the J call TRBJ2-5; D is unresolved. The CDR3 sequence is 11 residues long. Germline CDR1 LNHDA, CDR2 SQIVND (reference sequence). The V end lost 5 bases, the J end lost 3 bases, and 4 bases lay between the germline ends.

This clone was seen a handful of times. This chain links TRBV11-3 with TRBJ2-1, with D perhaps matching TRBD2 (5 bases). With 6 bases removed from V and 0 bases from J, the gap between germline ends came to 15 bases. CDR3 length: 16 amino acids. CDR1 is SGHNT and CDR2 is YENEEA in the germline V gene. DNA of the CDR3: TGTGCCAGCAGTGGACGGCGGGCCGGCTCCTACAATGAGCAGTTCTTC. It specifies CASSGRRAGSYNEQFF.

The rearrangement links TRBV6-5 to TRBJ2-1, with a weak D call TRBD2 (6 bases). CDR1 is MNHEY and CDR2 is SVGAGI in the germline V gene. The V gene lost 8 bases and the J gene lost 0 bases, with 14 bases spanning the gap. The CDR3 consists of 15 residues. CDR3 coding DNA: TGTGCCAGCGGTGGGCGGGGACCCTCCTACAATGAGCAGTTCTTC. The encoded protein is CASGGRGPSYNEQFF.

V and J are TRBV4-1 and TRBJ2-7; D not resolved. The V end was cut by 1 base, the J end by 2 bases, with 12 bases between. The germline gives CDR1 MGHRA, CDR2 YSYEKL. This CDR3 contains 15 residues. The CDR3 protein is CASSQANRSPYEQYF. As DNA, the CDR3 is TGCGCCAGCAGCCAAGCGAATAGGTCCCCCTACGAGCAGTACTTC.

This rearrangement joins TRBV30 to TRBJ2-7, with a tentative D call TRBD1 (8 bases). Per the germline V gene, CDR1 is GTSNPN and CDR2 is SVGIG (reference sequence). The CDR3 has 13 residues. Trimming cost V 4 bases and J 6 bases, with 16 bases left between them. The CDR3 sequence is CAWIIQGEGEQYF. The CDR3 bases are TGTGCCTGGATTATACAGGGGGAGGGCGAGCAGTACTTC. Full variable domain (rest looked up from reference TRBV30 and TRBJ2-7): SQTIHQWPATLVQPVGSPLSLECTVEGTSNPNLYWYRQAAGRGLQLLFYSVGIGQISSEVPQNLSASRPQDRQFILSSKKLLLSDSGFYLCAWIIQGEGEQYFGPGTRLTVT.

The CDR3 spells CASSPGTANLQHF. Written as DNA, the CDR3 is TGTGCCAGCAGCCCAGGGACCGCAAATCTCCAGCATTTT. This sequence joins TRBV5-5 and TRBJ1-5, with D maybe TRBD1 (5 bases). CDR1 and CDR2 from the germline V gene are SGHKS and YYEKEE (reference sequence). The CDR3 has 13 amino acids. The V end was cut by 4 bases, the J end by 12 bases, with 17 bases between. Combining the CDR3 with reference TRBV5-5 and TRBJ1-5 gives the whole variable domain DAGVTQSPTHLIKTRGQQVTLRCSPISGHKSVSWYQQVLGQGPQFIFQYYEKEERGRGNFPDRFSARQFPNYSSELNVNALLLGDSALYLCASSPGTANLQHFGDGTRLSIL.

This chain connects TRBV28 to TRBJ1-1; no clear D gene. V dropped 4 bases and J dropped 1 base, with 10 bases sitting between them. The CDR3 is 14 residues long. Germline lookup yields CDR1 MDHEN and CDR2 SYDVKM. The CDR3 protein is CASSSAAKNTEAFF. CDR3 bases: TGTGCCAGCAGTTCAGCGGCAAAGAACACTGAAGCTTTCTTT.

The rearrangement joins TRBV19 to TRBJ2-3, with unresolved D. This CDR3 has 13 amino acids. Germline V gene lookup returns CDR1 LNHDA and CDR2 SQIVND (reference sequence). The V and J ends lost 6 bases and 4 bases respectively, with 11 bases between them. As DNA, the CDR3 is TGTGCCAGTAGCCTCCGGGCCCCAGATACGCAGTATTTT. Its protein is CASSLRAPDTQYF.

Only a few counts were recorded for this clone. The J gene is TRBJ2-2, the V gene TRBV9; D assignment may be TRBD1 or TRBD2 (5 bases each). V lost 0 bases and J 0 bases, leaving 9 bases between the germline ends. The CDR3 contains 16 residues. Germline V CDR1 and CDR2: SGDLS, YYNGEE. As DNA, the CDR3 is TGTGCCAGCAGCGTAGCTGGGACGGCGAACACCGGGGAGCTGTTTTTT. This gives the protein CASSVAGTANTGELFF.

The V call is TRBV6-5, the J call TRBJ2-1; a possible D gene is TRBD1 (5 bases). Germline CDR1 MNHEY, CDR2 SVGAGI. The CDR3 totals 15 residues. Trimming shortened V by 2 bases and J by 2 bases, and 10 bases separated the two germline ends. CDR3 nucleotides: TGTGCCAGCAGTTACGAACAGGAAGCCTACAATGAGCAGTTCTTC. This codes for CASSYEQEAYNEQFF.

This clone was recorded a few times. The chain joins TRBV5-6 to TRBJ2-5; 7 bases fit TRBD2. CDR3 length: 16 amino acids. V dropped 3 bases and J dropped 1; count of bases not matched to a gene: 9. The germline gives CDR1 SGHDT, CDR2 YYEEEE. The CDR3 region has the DNA TGTGCCAGCAGCTGGGGGACTACACCAGTCCAAGAGACCCAGTACTTC. Translation: CASSWGTTPVQETQYF.

The chain employs TRBV7-8 and TRBJ1-4, with D possibly TRBD1 on 5 matching bases. Germline lookup yields CDR1 SGHVS and CDR2 FQNEAQ. The CDR3 runs 15 residues. Trimming removed 5 bases from V and 5 bases from J, with 15 bases in between. CDR3 residues: CASSPTRAGNEKLFF. The CDR3 DNA reads TGTGCCAGCAGCCCGACCAGGGCCGGGAATGAAAAACTGTTTTTT. The whole variable domain, filled in from reference TRBV7-8 and TRBJ1-4, reads GAGVSQSPRYKVAKRGQDVALRCDPISGHVSLFWYQQALGQGPEFLTYFQNEAQLDKSGLPSDRFFAERPEGSVSTLKIQRTQQEDSAVYLCASSPTRAGNEKLFFGSGTQLSVL.

This clone was counted a few times. J is TRBJ2-3 and V is TRBV18; D is unresolved. The germline gives CDR1 KGHSH, CDR2 LQKENI. With 0 bases removed from V and 2 bases from J, the gap between germline ends came to 9 bases. This CDR3 has 15 residues. The CDR3: CASSPPSDSTDTQYF. The CDR3 coding sequence is TGTGCCAGCTCACCACCGAGCGATTCCACAGATACGCAGTATTTT.